Reported below is one TCR beta chain. The specificity of this receptor is unknown. Per-base quality was not reported, and no clone a single base away is much larger than it. This sample's time point label indicates: week 47, end of study. A 20-mer mutant IDH1 peptide at 300 micrograms in Montanide made up each vaccine dose, which was injected subcutaneously together with topical imiquimod. Patients received eight vaccinations in weeks 1, 3, 5, 7, 11, 15, 19 and 23, corresponding to visits V03 through V10. Newly diagnosed WHO grade 3 or 4 IDH1-mutant astrocytomas showing loss of nuclear ATRX were present in the donors. The samples were drawn from NOA16, a multicentre, single-arm, open-label phase I trial in Germany that tested a mutant IDH1 peptide vaccine in humans for the first time. Genomic DNA for TCRB sequencing was isolated from EDTA blood with the DNeasy Blood and Tissue Kit. This entry comes from a study of a mutant IDH1 vaccine in newly diagnosed glioma (dated by TCRdb to about 2021). As for the study more broadly: Vaccination was initiated 4-6 weeks after radiotherapy alone, or concurrently with temozolomide cycles in the chemotherapy-containing groups. Longitudinal TCRB deep sequencing was performed for 25 to 30 treated patients wherever samples were available for exploratory analyses. Six visits were used for peripheral blood collection: V03 (baseline), V05, V07, V10, V12 and V13. Of the roughly 33 treated patients, approximately 62% were male and about 38% were female, and the mean age was around 40 years. The week-35 safety follow-up took place at visit V12, and the week-47 end of study took place at visit V13. Before enrollment, most patients had been given radiochemotherapy with temozolomide as standard therapy, while the rest had received either radiotherapy alone or temozolomide alone.

The full study reports these points: Pseudoprogression appeared unrelated to alterations in the top peripheral T cell clonotypes detected by TCRB sequencing. Immune responses induced by the vaccine were seen in about 93% of patients across multiple MHC alleles. It was noted by the authors that analyses of patient blood samples could not be reproduced owing to sample limitations. Selection of PBMC samples for TCRB deep sequencing was based on availability.

The CDR3, cysteine through phenylalanine, is 16 amino acids long. Kept here is only the CDR3 DNA, which spans 48 bases and is read in frame from base 1. The germline V gene encodes CDR1 SGHRS and CDR2 YFSETQ. V is pared back by 4 bases and J by 0 bases, with 13 bases lying between the germline termini. The method was the immunoSEQ multiplex PCR assay. Rearranged TCR beta chain sequences were amplified with the hsTCRB Kit following the manufacturer's protocol. Sequencing of TCRB libraries was carried out on an Illumina MiSeq. The original pipeline was this. Demultiplexing, trimming and gene mapping were performed with the kit vendor's proprietary platform. The table comes from immuneACCESS by way of TCRdb, which keeps in-frame sequences with V and J called. Part of the clones is missing from these tables; in studies checked, under half for an unresolved V gene and the rest for unknown reasons. V and J calls and clone size are those listed in that table; D and trimming were worked out from the DNA. The sample table contains some 31,000 clones; only one count was recorded for 80% to 85% of them. The ten largest clones take up around 28% of the sample.

Here the chain combines TRBV5-1 and TRBJ2-2; TRBD2 is a possible D gene, resting on 6 matching bases. Material: PBMCs, obtained from a glioma patient whose treatment included an IDH1 peptide vaccine. The receptor's source is a man younger than 40 with glioma. CDR3 sequence: CASSLDGGPNTGELFF. In nucleotide form, the sequence is TGCGCCAGCAGCCTGGACGGGGGACCGAACACCGGGGAGCTGTTTTTT.